Each of the 29 T cell receptor beta chains below was sequenced from the same sample in a study of identical twins. From the 5' RACE reads, TCRdb called clonotypes with MiXCR, one entry per CDR3 protein. The sample consists of 350,000 or so distinct CDR3 sequences, approximately 8.8% of them appearing once. The material sequenced was naive T cells sorted from blood. Every receptor here comes from a woman in her fifties or sixties in good health.

Many counts were recorded for this clonotype. This sequence joins TRBV12-3 or TRBV12-4 and TRBJ1-4; 8 bases are shared with TRBD1. The V and J ends lost 6 bases and 6 bases, in that order; junction bases with no gene match: 9. This CDR3 has 15 residues. The CDR3 DNA reads as TGTGCCAGCAGGAATCAGGGGGCGCCGGATGAAAAACTGTTTTTT. Translated: CASRNQGAPDEKLFF.

This sequence joins TRBV24-1 and TRBJ2-1, with 10 bases that match TRBD1. The germline CDR1 and CDR2 sequences are KGHDR and SFDVKD. Germline trimming cut 4 bases from V and 15 bases from J; bases unmatched to any gene: 8. The CDR3 runs 13 residues. CDR3 in amino acids: CATSETRQGAMFF. CDR3 bases: TGTGCCACCAGTGAGACTCGACAGGGGGCAATGTTCTTC.

This chain joins TRBV15 and TRBJ1-1; D is uncertain. The CDR3 contains 14 residues. V was shortened by 1 base and J by 8 bases, with 14 bases between the two germline ends. Germline V gene lookup returns CDR1 LNHNV and CDR2 YYDKDF (reference sequence). The CDR3 loop is CATSRGPASDEAFF. The DNA of the CDR3 is TGTGCCACCAGCAGAGGACCGGCTAGCGACGAAGCTTTCTTT.

V usage is TRBV10-2 and J usage is TRBJ2-7, with 8 bases fitting TRBD2. The germline V gene encodes CDR1 WSHSY and CDR2 SAAADI. J lost 3 bases, V lost 4 bases, and 2 bases had no gene match. The CDR3 runs to 13 residues. For the CDR3, the DNA is TGCGCCAGCAGTGGGCTAGCGGGCTACGAGCAGTACGTC. Residues: CASSGLAGYEQYV.

This clonotype was seen at least ten times. V gene TRBV3-1 combines with J gene TRBJ2-1; D is unresolved. V lost 0 bases and J lost 0, with 12 bases in between. This CDR3 comprises 17 residues. CDR1 is LGHDT and CDR2 is YNNKEL in the germline V gene (reference sequence). The chain's CDR3 is CASSQDRKRTSYNEQFF. The CDR3 coding sequence is TGTGCCAGCAGCCAAGATCGGAAGAGAACCTCCTACAATGAGCAGTTCTTC.

This clonotype was seen more than once but under ten times. The chain links TRBV12-3 or TRBV12-4 to TRBJ1-1; 7 bases agree with TRBD1. V was clipped by 6 bases and J by 8 bases; unmatched bases: 9. The CDR3 has 13 residues. CDR3 in DNA: TGTGCCAGCAGCAGACAGGGCGGGCTCGAAGCTTTCTTT. Protein product: CASSRQGGLEAFF.

The V call is TRBV2, the J call TRBJ2-1; no definite D call. The germline V and J ends were trimmed by 10 bases and 6 bases, with 19 bases remaining between them. CDR1 and CDR2 from the germline V gene are SNHLY and FYNNEI. The length of the CDR3 is 14 residues. As DNA, the CDR3 is TGTGCCACTCAAGGACCGGGTCGTCTCAATGAGCAGTTCTTC. Translating gives CATQGPGRLNEQFF.

In this sample, this clonotype turned up a few times. This chain connects TRBV5-1 to TRBJ1-4; D uncertain. Between the trimmed V and J ends, which lost 4 bases and 6 bases, there was a span of 16 bases. This CDR3 has 15 amino acids. The germline gives CDR1 SGHRS, CDR2 YFSETQ. CDR3 amino acids: CASSMLTGRHEKLFF. CDR3 nucleotides: TGCGCCAGCAGCATGTTGACGGGGAGGCATGAAAAACTGTTTTTT.

This clonotype was counted at least ten times. The rearrangement joins TRBV3-1 to TRBJ1-5; D not resolved. Per germline, CDR1 LGHDT and CDR2 YNNKEL (reference sequence). Trimming pared 0 bases from V and 0 bases from J, leaving 6 bases between. The CDR3 covers 15 residues. The CDR3 region has the DNA TGTGCCAGCAGCCAAGACTCAACTAGCAATCAGCCCCAGCATTTT. Encoded protein: CASSQDSTSNQPQHF.

This clonotype has a count of ten or more. The V call is TRBV10-3, the J call TRBJ1-1; D is unresolved. The CDR3 contains 12 residues. The germline V gene encodes CDR1 ENHRY and CDR2 SYGVKD. The germline V and J ends were trimmed by 4 bases and 6 bases, with 9 bases remaining between them. In nucleotides, the CDR3 is TGTGCCATCAGTGGTTCGGGCCCTGAAGCTTTCTTT. It translates to CAISGSGPEAFF.

The gene calls are TRBV11-2 and TRBJ2-1; TRBD2 matches 7 bases. Germline CDR1 SGHAT, CDR2 FQNNGV. This CDR3 contains 16 residues. The V gene end was trimmed by 1 base and the J gene end by 4 bases; junction bases not matched to a gene: 7. The CDR3 is CASSLAASGNYNEQFF. For the CDR3, the DNA is TGTGCCAGCAGCTTAGCTGCTAGCGGAAATTACAATGAGCAGTTCTTC.

This clonotype was seen a handful of times. The chain joins TRBV18 to TRBJ2-4, with 7 bases identical to TRBD1. J gave up 5 bases and V 5 bases, and 6 bases lay outside the gene matches. CDR3 length: 14 residues. Germline CDR1 reads KGHSH; CDR2 reads LQKENI. The CDR3 nucleotides are TGTGCCAGCTCAGCAAAGGGACAGCAAAACATTCAGTACTTC. Encoded protein: CASSAKGQQNIQYF.

The chain couples TRBV3-1 to TRBJ2-7; D remains unclear. This CDR3 spans 12 amino acids. The V end lost 1 base, the J end lost 7 bases, and 8 bases lay between the germline ends. Germline V CDR1 and CDR2: LGHDT, YNNKEL (reference sequence). In DNA form, the CDR3 reads TGTGCCAGCAGCCAAGGGTCCTGGGAGCAGTACTTC. It codes for CASSQGSWEQYF.

CDR3 protein: CASSLGVVVSTDTQYF. The CDR3 coding sequence is TGTGCCAGCAGCTTAGGAGTTGTAGTCAGCACAGATACGCAGTATTTT. The V gene is TRBV7-8, the J gene TRBJ2-3; the D is unclear. The CDR3 contains 16 residues. The germline gives CDR1 SGHVS, CDR2 FQNEAQ. V was shortened by 1 base and J by 0 bases, with 11 bases between the two germline ends.

This clonotype was recorded a few times. The chain carries TRBV7-8 and TRBJ2-5; 7 nucleotides match TRBD1. Germline CDR1 reads SGHVS; CDR2 reads FQNEAQ. The J segment lost 2 bases and the V segment lost 3 bases, leaving 9 bases of the junction unmatched. The CDR3 is 16 amino acids. DNA for the CDR3: TGTGCCAGCAGCTTCCCAGGGGACAGCTCTCAAGAGACCCAGTACTTC. Amino acid sequence: CASSFPGDSSQETQYF. Full variable domain (rest looked up from reference TRBV7-8 and TRBJ2-5): GAGVSQSPRYKVAKRGQDVALRCDPISGHVSLFWYQQALGQGPEFLTYFQNEAQLDKSGLPSDRFFAERPEGSVSTLKIQRTQQEDSAVYLCASSFPGDSSQETQYFGPGTRLLVL.

CDR3 nucleotide sequence: TGCAGTGCTAGAGATACGGGACAGGCGGGTAATGGCTACACCTTC. Its protein is CSARDTGQAGNGYTF. This chain joins TRBV20-1 and TRBJ1-2, with 8 bases aligning to TRBD1. This CDR3 contains 15 residues. Unmatched junction bases numbered 9, after V lost 0 bases and J lost 6 bases. The V gene's germline CDR1 is DFQATT and CDR2 SNEGSKA (reference sequence).

This clonotype was detected many times. V and J are TRBV5-1 and TRBJ2-1; D gene uncertain. Germline CDR1 SGHRS, CDR2 YFSETQ. Trimming took 1 base from V and 2 from J, leaving 7 bases between them. This CDR3 contains 14 residues. Here the CDR3 DNA reads TGCGCCAGCAGCTTGAGAGACCCCTACAATGAGCAGTTCTTC. It is translated as CASSLRDPYNEQFF.

The sample holds many counts of this clonotype. CDR3 nucleotides: TGTGCCAGCCTCGGAGGCCACCAAGAGACCCAGTACTTC. Translation gives CASLGGHQETQYF. V and J are TRBV6-5 and TRBJ2-5; a possible D gene is TRBD2 (5 bases). This CDR3 comprises 13 residues. Germline lookup yields CDR1 MNHEY and CDR2 SVGAGI. V gave up 8 bases and J gave up 0 bases, with 10 bases separating them.

The table lists this clonotype with a few counts. V is TRBV3-1 and J is TRBJ2-7; TRBD1 matches 8 bases. V lost 0 bases, J lost 0 bases, and 4 bases stayed unmatched. Germline-derived CDR1 and CDR2 are LGHDT and YNNKEL (reference sequence). This CDR3 comprises 16 residues. CDR3 in DNA: TGTGCCAGCAGCCAAGAAGGACAGGGAAGCTCCTACGAGCAGTACGTC. It is translated as CASSQEGQGSSYEQYV.

The chain uses TRBV4-1 and TRBJ2-1; TRBD2 agrees at 12 bases. The CDR3 length is 17 residues. Germline values: CDR1 MGHRA, CDR2 YSYEKL. After removal of 0 bases from V and 7 bases from J, the junction contained 7 bases not matched to a gene. CDR3 nucleotides: TGCGCCAGCAGCCAAGATTTGGAGACTAGCGGGAGAAATGAGCAGTTCTTC. Protein product: CASSQDLETSGRNEQFF.

The rearrangement joins TRBV4-1 to TRBJ1-4; 7 bases are a match to TRBD1. CDR1 MGHRA and CDR2 YSYEKL come from the germline V gene. J was trimmed by 5 bases and V by 1 base; bases with no gene match: 4. The CDR3 has 15 residues. DNA for the CDR3: TGCGCCAGCAGCCAAGTACGGGACAGCAATGAAAAACTGTTTTTT. Translated: CASSQVRDSNEKLFF.

In this sample, this clonotype turned up a few times. The V and J genes are TRBV7-8 and TRBJ2-2, with 9 nucleotides matching TRBD2. V shed 5 bases, J shed 0 bases, and the junction held 7 bases outside the gene matches. This CDR3 region has 17 residues. Per germline, CDR1 SGHVS and CDR2 FQNEAQ. The CDR3, as DNA: TGTGCCAGCAGCCTTATAGCGGGAGTCACGAACACCGGGGAGCTGTTTTTT. Its protein is CASSLIAGVTNTGELFF.

The table lists this clonotype with a few counts. V is TRBV3-1 and J is TRBJ1-1; D is unresolved. The germline gives CDR1 LGHDT, CDR2 YNNKEL (reference sequence). Trimming removed 0 bases from V and 4 bases from J, with 30 bases in between. This CDR3 spans 21 amino acids. This chain's CDR3 is CASSQDSAFVLGRVGSTEAFF. DNA for the CDR3: TGTGCCAGCAGCCAAGATTCTGCGTTTGTGTTGGGGAGGGTCGGGAGCACTGAAGCTTTCTTT.

This clonotype appeared many times. This chain uses TRBV4-1 with TRBJ2-7; a possible D gene is TRBD1 (5 bases). Looked up from germline, CDR1 is MGHRA and CDR2 is YSYEKL. CDR3 size: 16 residues. Trimming shortened V by 4 bases and J by 3 bases, and 19 bases separated the two germline ends. The CDR3 nucleotides read TGCGCCAGCAGCCCCGAAGGGGCCCCATCCTTCTACGAGCAGTACTTC. The encoded protein is CASSPEGAPSFYEQYF.

This clonotype has only a few counts. This chain links TRBV7-9 with TRBJ2-2; D might be TRBD2 (5 bases). V lost 4 bases and J 3 bases, leaving 12 bases between the germline ends. From germline, CDR1 is SEHNR and CDR2 FQNEAQ (reference sequence). The CDR3 extends over 15 amino acids. CDR3 residues: CASSSGLEYTGELFF. CDR3 in DNA: TGTGCCAGCAGCTCCGGACTTGAATACACCGGGGAGCTGTTTTTT.

In its sample, this clonotype was seen a few times. This chain connects TRBV3-1 to TRBJ1-6; D ambiguous. Looked up from germline, CDR1 is LGHDT and CDR2 is YNNKEL (reference sequence). CDR3 size: 14 residues. V lost 4 bases and J 10 bases, leaving 14 bases between the germline ends. CDR3 in amino acids: CASSPSELTSPLHF. The CDR3 region has the DNA TGTGCCAGCAGCCCAAGTGAGCTCACCTCACCCCTCCACTTT.

This clonotype was detected only a few times. The chain recombines TRBV3-1 with TRBJ1-2; D uncertain. V shed 5 bases and J shed 1 base, with 11 bases lying between them. Germline V gene data show CDR1 as LGHDT and CDR2 as YNNKEL (reference sequence). This CDR3 has 14 residues. As DNA, the CDR3 is TGTGCCAGCAGCTTAATTGGGCTTAACTATGGCTACACCTTC. Amino acids: CASSLIGLNYGYTF.

This clonotype was observed many times. The V gene is TRBV6-5, the J gene TRBJ2-3, with D perhaps matching TRBD2 (5 bases). Per the germline V gene, CDR1 is MNHEY and CDR2 is SVGAGI. The CDR3 spans 14 residues. The V end lost 3 bases, the J end lost 6 bases, and 13 bases lay between the germline ends. The CDR3 coding sequence is TGTGCCAGCAGTTATACTCTCCCGGGGGATACGCAGTATTTT. Protein sequence: CASSYTLPGDTQYF.

This clonotype showed up just a few times. The rearrangement joins TRBV7-2 to TRBJ2-1; D perhaps matches TRBD2 (5 bases). Per the germline V gene, CDR1 is SGHTA and CDR2 is FQGNSA. Between the trimmed V and J ends, which lost 3 bases and 9 bases, there was a span of 18 bases. CDR3 length equals 15 residues. The CDR3 DNA is TGTGCCAGCAGCTTCGTCTCAGGTCTAGCATTTGAGCAGTTCTTC. Its translation: CASSFVSGLAFEQFF.